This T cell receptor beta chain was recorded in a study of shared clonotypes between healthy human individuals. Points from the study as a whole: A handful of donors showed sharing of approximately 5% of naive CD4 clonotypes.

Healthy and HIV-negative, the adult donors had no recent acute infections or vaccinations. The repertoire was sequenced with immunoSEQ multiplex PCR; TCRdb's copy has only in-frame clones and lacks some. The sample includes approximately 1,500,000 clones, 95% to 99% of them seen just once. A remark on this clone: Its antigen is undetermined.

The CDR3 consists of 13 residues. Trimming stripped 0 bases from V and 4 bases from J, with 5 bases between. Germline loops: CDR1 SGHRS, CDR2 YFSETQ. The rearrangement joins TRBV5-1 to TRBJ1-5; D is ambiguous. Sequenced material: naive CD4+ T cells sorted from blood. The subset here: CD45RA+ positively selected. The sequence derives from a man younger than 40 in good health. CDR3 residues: CASSLALNQPQHF. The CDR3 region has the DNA TGCGCCAGCAGCTTGGCACTTAATCAGCCCCAGCATTTT.